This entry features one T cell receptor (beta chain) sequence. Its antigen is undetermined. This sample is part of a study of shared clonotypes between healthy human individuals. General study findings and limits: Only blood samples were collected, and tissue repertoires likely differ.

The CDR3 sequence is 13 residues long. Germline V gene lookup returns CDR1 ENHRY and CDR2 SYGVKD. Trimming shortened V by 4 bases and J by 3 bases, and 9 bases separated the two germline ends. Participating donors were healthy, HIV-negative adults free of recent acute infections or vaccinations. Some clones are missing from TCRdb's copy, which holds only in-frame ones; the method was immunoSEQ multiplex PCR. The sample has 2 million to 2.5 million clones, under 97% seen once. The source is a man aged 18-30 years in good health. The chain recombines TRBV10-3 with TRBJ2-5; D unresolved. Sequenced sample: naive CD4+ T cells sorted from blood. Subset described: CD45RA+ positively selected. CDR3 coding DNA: TGTGCCATCAGTGCCGTTGGGGAAGAGACCCAGTACTTC. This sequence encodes CAISAVGEETQYF.